The clone carrying this T cell receptor beta chain showed up many times. The CDR3 extends over 13 amino acids. The germline V gene has CDR1 MNHNS and CDR2 SASEGT. The V end was cut by 4 bases, the J end by 4 bases, with 11 bases between. The data derive from a study of T cell repertoires in cytomegalovirus infection. From the reads, TCRdb called clonotypes with MiXCR, one entry per CDR3 protein. The sample holds about 440,000 distinct CDR3 sequences, approximately 33% seen once. The clonotype was recovered from a human donor in good health (CMV status not recorded). Some clones in this sample may be carry-over from other donors' samples. This chain links TRBV6-1 with TRBJ2-7, with D hard to call. The sample taken for sequencing was PBMCs. The CDR3 bases are TGTGCCAGCAGTGTCGGTACTTCTTACGAGCAGTACTTC. Protein: CASSVGTSYEQYF.